A single sample is the source of the 25 T cell receptor beta chains below, sequenced in a study of CD8+ T cells in alopecia areata. cDNA reverse transcribed from extracted RNA served as the sequencing template. Sequencing used immunoSEQ multiplex PCR; TCRdb keeps in-frame clones, though not all of them. The sample carries about 110,000 clones, about 59% recorded once. The treatment here: oral pan-JAK inhibitor, 5-10 mg twice daily. Sequenced here: CD8+ T cells sorted from blood, sampled at week 24, from a patient treated with tofacitinib. The receptors derive from a human donor with alopecia areata.

The chain links TRBV7-9 to TRBJ1-2, with D maybe TRBD1 (5 bases). Looked up from germline, CDR1 is SEHNR and CDR2 is FQNEAQ (reference sequence). CDR3 length: 13 residues. Trimming left V 4 bases short and J 4 bases short, with 10 bases between. The DNA of the CDR3 is TGTGCCAGCAGCTGGGGACGGATCTATGGCTACACCTTC. It codes for CASSWGRIYGYTF.

A remark on this clone: This CDR3 is also generated by other DNA sequences in the sample. This chain joins TRBV6-5 and TRBJ2-5; D unresolved. CDR1 MNHEY and CDR2 SVGAGI come from the germline V gene. CDR3 length equals 11 residues. V was pared by 6 bases and J by 4 bases, with 6 bases between. This CDR3 reads CASSFGETQYF. DNA for the CDR3: TGTGCCAGCAGCTTCGGAGAGACCCAGTACTTC.

The chain links TRBV30 to TRBJ2-2, with D possibly TRBD2 on 5 matching bases. The V gene lost 2 bases and the J gene lost 0 bases, with 10 bases spanning the gap. CDR3 size: 15 residues. The germline V gene encodes CDR1 GTSNPN and CDR2 SVGIG (reference sequence). CDR3 DNA sequence: TGTGCCTGGAGTACGGGGAACTCGAACACCGGGGAGCTGTTTTTT. Translation: CAWSTGNSNTGELFF.

The chain joins TRBV6-6 to TRBJ2-7, with TRBD1 matching over 7 bases. Germline V gives CDR1 MNHNY, CDR2 SVGAGI (reference sequence). V was pared by 4 bases and J by 0 bases, with 6 bases of the junction left unmatched. This CDR3 region has 15 residues. CDR3 region: CASSFGTDLSYEQYF. CDR3 nucleotides: TGTGCCAGCAGTTTTGGGACAGACCTCTCCTACGAGCAGTACTTC.

There are a few counts of this clone. The junction and the germline gene differ at one end; a read error may be behind it. CDR3 residues: CASSDSTSGGVTQYF. The CDR3 DNA reads as TGTGCCAGCAGTGACTCGACTAGCGGGGGTGTAACGCAGTATTTT. V is TRBV6-5 and J is TRBJ2-3; TRBD2 aligns across 12 bases. CDR3 length equals 15 residues. The germline gives CDR1 MNHEY, CDR2 SVGAGI.

The chain recombines TRBV5-6 with TRBJ2-7, with D hard to call. V gave up 1 base and J gave up 0 bases, with 5 bases separating them. This CDR3 spans 13 amino acids. Germline assignment: CDR1 SGHDT and CDR2 YYEEEE. The CDR3 DNA is TGTGCCAGCAGCTTGTACGACTCCTACGAGCAGTACTTC. Protein sequence: CASSLYDSYEQYF. Full variable domain (remainder filled in from reference TRBV5-6 and TRBJ2-7): DAGVTQSPTHLIKTRGQQVTLRCSPKSGHDTVSWYQQALGQGPQFIFQYYEEEERQRGNFPDRFSGHQFPNYSSELNVNALLLGDSALYLCASSLYDSYEQYFGPGTRLTVT.

The genes are TRBV29-1 and TRBJ2-2, with unresolved D. The germline gives CDR1 SQVTM, CDR2 ANQGSEA. The CDR3 extends over 11 amino acids. Trimming stripped 6 bases from V and 5 bases from J, with 7 bases between. The CDR3 DNA sequence: TGCAGCGTGGGGTGGACCGGGGAGCTGTTTTTT. Protein sequence: CSVGWTGELFF.

This chain links TRBV6-5 with TRBJ2-3; D remains unclear. V was trimmed by 2 bases and J by 1 base, leaving 7 bases between them. The CDR3 has 14 amino acids. Per the germline V gene, CDR1 is MNHEY and CDR2 is SVGAGI. CDR3 nucleotides: TGTGCCAGCAGTTACCTCGTCGGCACAGATACGCAGTATTTT. Amino acids: CASSYLVGTDTQYF.

This clone has only a few counts. This chain links TRBV19 with TRBJ1-5; D call uncertain. The CDR3 extends over 15 amino acids. V shed 1 base and J shed 0 bases, with 7 bases lying between them. Germline V lookup: CDR1 LNHDA, CDR2 SQIVND (reference sequence). This chain's CDR3 is CASSIGHYSNQPQHF. The CDR3, as DNA: TGTGCCAGTAGTATAGGGCACTATAGCAATCAGCCCCAGCATTTT.

In this sample, this clone turned up a few times. V usage is TRBV14 and J usage is TRBJ2-5; D gene unclear. The ends were cut back, 0 bases at V and 5 bases at J, with 10 bases in the middle. The CDR3 has 14 residues. Per germline, CDR1 SGHDN and CDR2 FVKESK. The CDR3 is CASSQDSNWETQYF. The DNA of the CDR3 is TGTGCCAGCAGCCAAGATTCGAACTGGGAGACCCAGTACTTC.

This chain connects TRBV5-6 to TRBJ2-7; 8 bases map to TRBD1. Germline CDR1 SGHDT, CDR2 YYEEEE. J gave up 3 bases and V 4 bases, and 6 bases lay outside the gene matches. The length of the CDR3 is 14 residues. CDR3 sequence reads: CASSRQGKSYEQYF. The CDR3 DNA sequence: TGTGCCAGCAGCCGACAGGGGAAGAGCTACGAGCAGTACTTC.

The chain links TRBV7-8 to TRBJ2-5, with TRBD2 as a possible D gene (7 bases). CDR1 is SGHVS, CDR2 FQNEAQ, per germline. CDR3 length: 17 amino acids. Deletions cut 3 bases from V and 1 base from J, with 18 bases between. The CDR3 DNA reads as TGTGCCAGCAGCTTTCCTCGGACAGCGGGACCCCAAGAGACCCAGTACTTC. Its protein is CASSFPRTAGPQETQYF.

This sequence joins TRBV10-3 and TRBJ2-5; a weak D match, TRBD2 (5 bases). Deletions cut 3 bases from V and 7 bases from J, with 15 bases between. This CDR3 spans 14 amino acids. CDR1 is ENHRY and CDR2 is SYGVKD in the germline V gene. The CDR3 DNA sequence: TGTGCCATCAGTGATTCGGAGTTCGAGGGGACCCAGTACTTC. Translation: CAISDSEFEGTQYF.

The chain recombines TRBV30 with TRBJ2-7, with 10 bases fitting TRBD1. The CDR3 consists of 14 residues. V shed 1 base and J 5 bases; nucleotides not matched to a gene: 5. CDR1 and CDR2 from the germline V gene are GTSNPN and SVGIG (reference sequence). CDR3 region: CAWSEGTGVHEQYF. CDR3 DNA: TGTGCCTGGAGTGAGGGGACAGGGGTCCACGAGCAGTACTTC.

V and J are TRBV5-1 and TRBJ2-2; D is perhaps TRBD2 (5 bases). Germline lookup yields CDR1 SGHRS and CDR2 YFSETQ. Trimming shortened V by 7 bases and J by 5 bases, and 12 bases separated the two germline ends. The CDR3 extends over 13 amino acids. The CDR3 nucleotides read TGCGCCAGCGGTCAGAGGGAAACCGGGGAGCTGTTTTTT. It yields the protein CASGQRETGELFF.

This clone was seen only once. The rearrangement uses TRBV2 and TRBJ1-2; D is possibly TRBD1 (5 bases). This CDR3 has 15 residues. The V end was cut by 0 bases, the J end by 2 bases, with 10 bases between. The germline V gene has CDR1 SNHLY and CDR2 FYNNEI. The CDR3 sequence: CASSEAGRENYGYTF. CDR3 bases: TGTGCCAGCAGTGAAGCGGGGCGGGAAAACTATGGCTACACCTTC.

There are a few counts of this clone. CDR3 DNA sequence: TGTGCCAGCAGCTTGACGAATGAGCAGTTCTTC. This translates into CASSLTNEQFF. This chain uses TRBV5-4 with TRBJ2-1; D not resolved. Looked up from germline, CDR1 is SGHNT and CDR2 is YYREEE (reference sequence). The CDR3 loop spans 11 amino acids. V was shortened by 1 base and J by 7 bases, with 3 bases between the two germline ends.

The chain joins TRBV13 to TRBJ2-7, with 8 bases aligning to TRBD1. The CDR3 is 15 amino acids. With 4 bases clipped from V and 2 bases from J, the junction kept 7 bases outside the gene matches. CDR1 is PRHDT and CDR2 is FYEKMQ in the germline V gene (reference sequence). The CDR3 coding sequence is TGTGCCAGCAGCTCCACCGACAGGGGACCCTACGAGCAGTACTTC. Translation: CASSSTDRGPYEQYF.

This clone was counted a few times. The rearrangement uses TRBV4-2 and TRBJ1-1; no clear D gene. From germline, CDR1 is LGHNA and CDR2 YNFKEQ. CDR3 size: 16 residues. V shed 1 base and J shed 3 bases, with 15 bases lying between them. The DNA of the CDR3 is TGTGCCAGCAGCCAAGTCGAGAAGGGATCCTACACTGAAGCTTTCTTT. Translation gives CASSQVEKGSYTEAFF.

The chain couples TRBV7-6 to TRBJ2-7; D is uncertain. CDR1 is SGHVS and CDR2 is FNYEAQ in the germline V gene. Trimming removed 5 bases from V and 0 bases from J, with 14 bases in between. CDR3 length: 15 amino acids. The CDR3 protein is CASSPSLDISYEQYF. CDR3 nucleotides: TGTGCCAGCAGCCCGAGCCTCGACATCTCCTACGAGCAGTACTTC.

The genes are TRBV11-2 and TRBJ2-7; D unclear. The CDR3 covers 13 residues. V gave up 8 bases and J gave up 3 bases, with 14 bases separating them. CDR1 is SGHAT, CDR2 FQNNGV, per germline. CDR3 sequence (DNA): TGTGCCAGCGCCGAATGGGATAGCTACGAGCAGTACTTC. This sequence encodes CASAEWDSYEQYF.

CDR3 DNA: TGTGCCAGCGGGCCGGGACAGGGGTTCTACGAGCAGTACTTC. Translated, it gives CASGPGQGFYEQYF. J is TRBJ2-7 and V is TRBV27; the match to TRBD1 covers 10 bases. The junction had 7 bases not matched to a gene; V was cut back by 8 bases and J by 3 bases. Germline V lookup: CDR1 MNHEY, CDR2 SMNVEV (reference sequence). The CDR3 contains 14 residues.

The chain has TRBV11-2 and TRBJ1-5; TRBD1 aligns across 10 bases. The CDR3 is 15 amino acids. Unmatched junction bases numbered 2, after V lost 5 bases and J lost 1 base. Germline CDR1 is SGHAT and CDR2 is FQNNGV. Written as DNA, the CDR3 is TGTGCCAGCAGCCCGGGACAGGGGAGCAATCAGCCCCAGCATTTT. Protein sequence: CASSPGQGSNQPQHF.

The genes are TRBV5-6 and TRBJ1-5; TRBD1 matches 8 bases. The CDR3 is made up of 18 amino acids. Germline V CDR1 and CDR2: SGHDT, YYEEEE. Losses at the gene ends were 1 base for V and 4 bases for J; bases not matched to a gene: 13. The CDR3 coding sequence is TGTGCCAGCAGCTTGACTTCTAGGCCAGGGGGCGAGAATCAGCCCCAGCATTTT. It specifies CASSLTSRPGGENQPQHF.

The chain combines TRBV13 with TRBJ2-1, with D possibly TRBD1 on 6 matching bases. V dropped 5 bases and J dropped 4 bases, with 18 bases sitting between them. Germline assignment: CDR1 PRHDT and CDR2 FYEKMQ (reference sequence). CDR3 length equals 16 residues. DNA of the CDR3: TGTGCCAGCAGCACCCCCGGCCAGGGGCAATACAATGAGCAGTTCTTC. Its translation: CASSTPGQGQYNEQFF.